The clone carrying this T cell receptor (beta chain) was seen a few times. These data come from a study of regulatory T cells in long-lasting Graves disease. Building of the TCR beta libraries involved iRepertoire HTBI primers and Arm-PCR of CDR3 regions. TCRdb called the multiplex PCR reads again in MiXCR, with one record for every CDR3 protein. Of 350,000 to 500,000 distinct CDR3 sequences in the sample, over 20% were seen once. As for time point: persistent/refractory GD, antithyroid drugs over 5 years with positive TRAb. Following extraction of RNA from PBMCs, that RNA was used to make the TCR library. Germline CDR1 is MDHEN and CDR2 is SYDVKM. V was pared by 3 bases and J by 0 bases, with 13 bases between. CDR3 size: 16 residues.

The chain uses TRBV28 and TRBJ2-3; D unclear. The TCR originated in a female donor with Graves disease. The material was peripheral blood mononuclear cells (PBMCs), obtained when the disease was refractory, from a patient treated with antithyroid drugs. CDR3 sequence reads: CASSFYPSRSTDTQYF. DNA for the CDR3: TGTGCCAGCAGTTTTTACCCATCCAGAAGCACAGATACGCAGTATTTT.